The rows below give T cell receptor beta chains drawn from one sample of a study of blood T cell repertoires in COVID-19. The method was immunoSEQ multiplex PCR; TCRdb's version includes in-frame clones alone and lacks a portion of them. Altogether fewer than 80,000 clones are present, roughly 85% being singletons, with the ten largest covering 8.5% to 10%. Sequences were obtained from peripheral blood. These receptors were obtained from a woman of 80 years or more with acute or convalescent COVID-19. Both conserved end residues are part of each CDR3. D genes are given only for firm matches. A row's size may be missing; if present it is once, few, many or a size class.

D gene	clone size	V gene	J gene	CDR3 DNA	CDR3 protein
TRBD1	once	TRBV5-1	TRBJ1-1	TGCGCCAGTACCCTGACAGGGGAAGCTTTCTTT	CASTLTGEAFF
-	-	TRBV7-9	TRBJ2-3	TGTGCCAGCAGCCCATCAGGGAACACAGATACGCAGTATTTT	CASSPSGNTDTQYF
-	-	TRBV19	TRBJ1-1	TGTGCCAGTAGTATAAATCGGGAGGGCGAGGCTTTCTTT	CASSINREGEAFF
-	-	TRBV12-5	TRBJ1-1	TGTGCTAGTGGTTTGGGTCCGCTCAACAGGGCTCAGGAAGCTTTCTTT	CASGLGPLNRAQEAFF
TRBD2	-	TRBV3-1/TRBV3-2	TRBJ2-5	TGTGCCAGCAGCCTCAGACTAGCCCTACACCAAGAGACCCAGTACTTC	CASSLRLALHQETQYF
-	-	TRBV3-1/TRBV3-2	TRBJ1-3	TGTGCCAGCAGCCAAGACCTCAGCGGTAGGGGGGGCTGGCGGACTGGAAACACCATATATTTT	CASSQDLSGRGGWRTGNTIYF
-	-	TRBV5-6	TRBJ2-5	TGTGCCAGCAGCTTGGTGGCAGTCCAAGAGACCCAGTACTTC	CASSLVAVQETQYF
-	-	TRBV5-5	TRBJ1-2	TGTGCCAGCAGCTTGGGGGCAGACCGCTATGGCTACACCTTC	CASSLGADRYGYTF
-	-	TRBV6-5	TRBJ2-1	TGTGAGGCGGATGACCTACGTGATGAGCAGTTCTTC	CEADDLRDEQFF
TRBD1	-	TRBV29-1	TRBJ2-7	TGCAGCGTTGAGGGACAGGGTTACGAGCAGTACTTC	CSVEGQGYEQYF
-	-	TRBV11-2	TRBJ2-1	TGTGCCAGCAACCTGGGGGGGGGCGGTTACAATGAGCAGTTCTTC	CASNLGGGGYNEQFF
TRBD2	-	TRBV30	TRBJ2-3	TGTGGACTTGGCGGGGGAAGGACAGATACGCAGTATTTT	CGLGGGRTDTQYF
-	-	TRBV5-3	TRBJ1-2	TGTGCCAGAAGCTCCTCTCCCCTGGGGGGGGTGAACTATGGCTACACCTTC	CARSSSPLGGVNYGYTF
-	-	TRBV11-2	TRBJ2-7	TGTGCCAGCAGCTTAGGGGGGGTCGGGTACGAGCAGTACTTC	CASSLGGVGYEQYF
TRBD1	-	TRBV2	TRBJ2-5	TGTGCCAGCAGTGAATTGTCTTTAAGGCAGGGGGCGTTCCAAGAGACCCAGTACTTC	CASSELSLRQGAFQETQYF
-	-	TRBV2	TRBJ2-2	TGTGCCAGCAGTGACAGGGCGGCCGGGGAGCTGTTTTTT	CASSDRAAGELFF
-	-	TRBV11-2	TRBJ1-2	TGTGCCAGCAGCCCCTCCCAGGTTACTAACTATGGCTACACCTTC	CASSPSQVTNYGYTF
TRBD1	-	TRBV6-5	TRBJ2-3	TGTGCCAGCGCCCCGGACAGGCTTCTAGATACGCAGTATTTT	CASAPDRLLDTQYF
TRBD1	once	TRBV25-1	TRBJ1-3	TGTGCCAGCAGTGGGACAGGGCGAGGAAACACCATATATTTT	CASSGTGRGNTIYF
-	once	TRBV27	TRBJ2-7	TGTGCCAGCAGTTTAAAACCGAGCTCCTACGAGCAGTACTTC	CASSLKPSSYEQYF
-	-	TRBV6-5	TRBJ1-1	TGTGCCAGCAGCGACAGAATGAAGGGAACTGAAGCTTTCTTT	CASSDRMKGTEAFF
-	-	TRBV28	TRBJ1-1	TGTGCCAGCAGCTACCAAAAAGACAGCTCTGAAGCTTTCTTT	CASSYQKDSSEAFF
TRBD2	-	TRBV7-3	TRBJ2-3	TGTGCCAGCAGCTCCGTACTAGCGGGGGCCAGGACTAGCACAGATACGCAGTATTTT	CASSSVLAGARTSTDTQYF
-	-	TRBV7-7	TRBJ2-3	TGTGCTAGCAGCTTAGATTCTGGGGCAGGTCCAGCAGATACGCAGTATTTT	CASSLDSGAGPADTQYF
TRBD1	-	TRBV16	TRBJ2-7	TGTGCCAGCAGCCAATGGGACAGGGGGCGGTACGAGCAGTACTTC	CASSQWDRGRYEQYF
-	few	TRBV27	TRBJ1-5	TGTGCCAGCAGTGCCCTCTTTGAGACAGGCCTCTTCAATCAGCCCCAGCATTTT	CASSALFETGLFNQPQHF
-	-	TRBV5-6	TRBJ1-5	TGTGCCAGCAGCGTAAAAGGTGGAGGTAGCAATCAGCCCCAGCATTTT	CASSVKGGGSNQPQHF
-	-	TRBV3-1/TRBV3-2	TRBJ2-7	TGTGCCAGCAGCCTGACTGACTACGAGCAGTACTTC	CASSLTDYEQYF
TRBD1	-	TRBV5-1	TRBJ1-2	TGCGCCAGCAGTTCCGGGACAGGGAACTATGGCTACACCTTC	CASSSGTGNYGYTF
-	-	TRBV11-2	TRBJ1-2	TGTGCCAGCAGCTTCGGGGGGCGCCCCGGGAGTAGTGGCTACACCTTC	CASSFGGRPGSSGYTF
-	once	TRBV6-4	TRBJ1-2	TGTGCCAGCTCTACCTCGTGGGAGGGAAAGGGTGGCTACACCTTC	CASSTSWEGKGGYTF
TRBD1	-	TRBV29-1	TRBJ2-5	TGCAGCGTGGACAGGGGTGGGGAGACCCAGTACTTC	CSVDRGGETQYF
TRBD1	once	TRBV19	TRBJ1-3	TGTGCCAGTAGTACTACCGGGACAGGGGCTGGAAACACCATATATTTT	CASSTTGTGAGNTIYF
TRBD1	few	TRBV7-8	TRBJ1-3	TGTGCCAGCAGCTTAGGGACAGGCTCTGGAAACACCATATATTTT	CASSLGTGSGNTIYF
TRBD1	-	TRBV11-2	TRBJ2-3	TGTGCCAGCAGCGCCCAACAGGGGGCATCGACAGATACGCAGTATTTT	CASSAQQGASTDTQYF
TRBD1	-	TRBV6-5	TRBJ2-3	TGTGCCAGCAGTTACACACGACAGGGTCAAGATACGCAGTATTTT	CASSYTRQGQDTQYF
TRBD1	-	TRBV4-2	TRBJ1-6	TGTGCCAGCAGCCAAGATCGGCAGGGGGCAAATTCACCCCTCCACTTT	CASSQDRQGANSPLHF
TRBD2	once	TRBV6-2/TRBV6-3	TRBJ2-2	TGTGCCAGCAGTCTCAAAGGACTAGCGGGGTACACCGGGGAGCTGTTTTTT	CASSLKGLAGYTGELFF